There are many counts of the clone carrying this TCR beta chain. The target antigen is unknown. Trimming took 4 bases from V and 1 from J, leaving 14 bases between them. Germline V gene data show CDR1 as MNHNS and CDR2 as SASEGT. The CDR3 sequence is 15 residues long. Breast cancer patients provided tissue from their axillary draining lymph nodes. This specimen comes from a study of breast tumors, draining lymph nodes, adjacent tissues. Study observations and caveats: Tumor T cell lymph node origin was a supported hypothesis, not proven.

From the multiplex PCR reads, TCRdb called clonotypes with MiXCR, one entry per CDR3 protein. The data hold under 350,000 distinct CDR3 sequences, with roughly 30% observed a single time. This clonotype was sampled from a female donor with breast cancer. Some clones in this sample may be carry-over from other donors' samples. Sequencing input: axillary lymph node tissue. The chain couples TRBV6-1 to TRBJ2-7; possible D gene TRBD1, 6 bases. The CDR3 loop is CASSVSGQLSYEQYF. The CDR3 DNA sequence: TGTGCCAGCAGTGTATCTGGACAGCTATCCTACGAGCAGTACTTC.